This T cell receptor beta chain was recovered during a study of monozygotic twins with inflammatory bowel disease. Study results and caveats: Twin pairs that were concordant did not differ from discordant pairs in repertoire similarity, possibly from limited power.

TCRdb re-called the 5' RACE reads and gives one entry per CDR3 protein, without DNA. The specimen's table records over 150,000 distinct CDR3 sequences. A word on this clonotype: Its antigen is unidentified.

This CDR3 is built from 14 residues. Germline V gene data show CDR1 as KGHSH and CDR2 as LQKENI. The gene calls are TRBV18 and TRBJ2-7. Material for sequencing was blood. This TCR derives from a human donor with ulcerative colitis or Crohn's disease, or a healthy co-twin of an affected twin (not recorded which). CDR3 region: CASSPISGSYEQYF. The entire variable domain, with the rest obtained from reference TRBV18 and TRBJ2-7, is as follows: NAGVMQNPRHLVRRRGQEARLRCSPMKGHSHVYWYRQLPEEGLKFMVYLQKENIIDESGMPKERFSAEFPKEGPSILRIQQVVRGDSAAYFCASSPISGSYEQYFGPGTRLTVT.